This is a list of T cell receptor beta chains from one sample in a study of blood T cell repertoires in COVID-19. Generated by immunoSEQ multiplex PCR, the TCRdb table keeps only in-frame clones and is missing some. The sample lists 15,000 to 17,000 clones, approximately 90% occurring once. Sequencing was carried out using peripheral blood. These receptors all stem from a man aged 55 to 70 with acute or convalescent COVID-19. Each CDR3 is given without its conserved first and last residue.

v_gene	CDR3aa
TRBV5-1	ASSFPSGGPEDEQF
TRBV19	ASTRRTGGTGELF
TRBV14	ASSQDLMAIEQF
TRBV3-1/TRBV3-2	ASSQNGGGSLDTDTQY
TRBV3-1/TRBV3-2	ASSQVGEGVAEQF
TRBV4-3	ASSLEPGVSSGNTIY
TRBV6-5	ASSLQGPNPLEQY
TRBV11-2	ASSFLAGEAEQF
TRBV6-5	ASRSTGSRGETQY
TRBV3-1/TRBV3-2	ASSESTGYGTEAF
TRBV6-5	ASSYSTGGKETQY
TRBV23-1	ASSQGDSNRVMPEAF
TRBV28	ASSFPGLDYNEQF
TRBV5-8	ASSSAWVAGGDFYNEQF
TRBV6-5	ASLSIRRGNGYT
TRBV5-5	ASSRRDSSYEQY
TRBV11-3	ASSPGTGDVFFGEQY
TRBV28	ASSFSGTPYEQY
TRBV19	ASKSMDRIAYGYT
TRBV14	ASSQDILIRDRALEDEKLF
TRBV6-5	ASSSGEHTEAF
TRBV19	ASSMGTQRVNQPQH
TRBV5-1	ASSSGTAGDTDTQY
TRBV6-5	ASSLQGGDGYT
TRBV7-3	ASSLRLGGSRGYNEQF
TRBV14	ASSLQGGDQPQH
TRBV5-6	ASGLAGSSYEQY
TRBV19	ASSIDPVQTQY
TRBV3-1/TRBV3-2	ASSQGRLGPWETQY
TRBV6-6	ASRSIMGRSPLH
TRBV11-2	ASSPLGGINEQF
TRBV5-6	ASSLLASGSYEQY
TRBV7-8	ASSPGSTTEAF
TRBV5-1	ASSLAPGSGTDTQY
TRBV30	AWTEPIIAGGTDTQY
TRBV28	ASSLSWSGKREQY
TRBV6-9	ASSFAPESGTGFFTDTQY
TRBV19	ASSSSGGAGQPQH
TRBV27	ASSLGQGDLDTQY
TRBV6-2/TRBV6-3	ASSWDSSYNEQF
TRBV9	ASSVRWEGSPLH
TRBV28	ASSTIGQGRPDEQY
TRBV11-1	ASSIPTTGNQGELF
TRBV2	ASFIEVATNEKLF
TRBV5-1	ASSGTGDYEQY
TRBV6-6	ASTRKTGGAEAF
TRBV2	ASSVQGGYGYT
TRBV5-1	ASSSMTGATDTQY
TRBV7-9	ASSSTGIRTDTQY
TRBV19	ASKPGQDNEKLF
TRBV3-1/TRBV3-2	ASSHPDQETQY
TRBV4-1	ASSQVSGNGNYEEY
TRBV18	ASSPRTESGGYT